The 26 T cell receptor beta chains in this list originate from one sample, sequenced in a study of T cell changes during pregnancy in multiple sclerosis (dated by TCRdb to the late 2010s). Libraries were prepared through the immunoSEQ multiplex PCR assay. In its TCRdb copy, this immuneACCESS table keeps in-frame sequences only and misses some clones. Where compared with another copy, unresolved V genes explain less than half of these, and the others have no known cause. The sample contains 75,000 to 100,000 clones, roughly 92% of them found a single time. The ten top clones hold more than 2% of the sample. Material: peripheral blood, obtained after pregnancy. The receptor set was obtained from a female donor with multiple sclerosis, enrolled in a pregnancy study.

The CDR3 loop reads CASSPQAAGGNTIYF. CDR3 bases: TGTGCCAGCAGTCCCCAGGCGGCGGGAGGAAACACCATATATTTT. The V call is TRBV7-8, the J call TRBJ1-3; D not resolved. The CDR3 covers 15 residues. Trimming took off 6 bases at V and 4 bases at J, with 16 bases between the two ends. Germline V gene data show CDR1 as SGHVS and CDR2 as FQNEAQ.

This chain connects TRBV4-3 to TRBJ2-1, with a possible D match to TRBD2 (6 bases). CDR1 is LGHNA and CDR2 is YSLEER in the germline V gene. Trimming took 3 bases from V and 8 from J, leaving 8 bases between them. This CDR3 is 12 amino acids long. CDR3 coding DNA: TGCGCCAGCAGCCAGCAGCGGGATGAGCAGTTCTTC. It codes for CASSQQRDEQFF.

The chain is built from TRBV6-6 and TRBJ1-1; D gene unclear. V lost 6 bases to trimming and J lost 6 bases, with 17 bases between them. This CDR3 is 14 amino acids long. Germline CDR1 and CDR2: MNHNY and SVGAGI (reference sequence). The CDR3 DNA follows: TGTGCCAGCAGCGGCCTGAATGCGGGCCCTGAAGCTTTCTTT. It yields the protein CASSGLNAGPEAFF.

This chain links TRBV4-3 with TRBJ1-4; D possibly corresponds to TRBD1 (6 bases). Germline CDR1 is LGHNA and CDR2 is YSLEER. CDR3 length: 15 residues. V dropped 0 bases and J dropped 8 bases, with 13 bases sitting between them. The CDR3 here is CASSQDLDSREKLFF. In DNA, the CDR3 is TGCGCCAGCAGCCAAGATTTGGACAGCAGAGAAAAACTGTTTTTT.

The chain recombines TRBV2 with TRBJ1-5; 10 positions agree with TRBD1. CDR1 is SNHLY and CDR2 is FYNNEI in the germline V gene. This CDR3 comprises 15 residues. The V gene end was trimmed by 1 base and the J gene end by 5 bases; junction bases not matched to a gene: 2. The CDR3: CASSEGQGAHQPQHF. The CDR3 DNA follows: TGTGCCAGCAGTGAAGGACAGGGGGCTCATCAGCCCCAGCATTTT.

The CDR3 loop reads CASSPAGEGYGYTF. CDR3 nucleotide sequence: TGTGCCAGCTCACCCGCCGGTGAGGGCTATGGCTACACCTTC. The rearrangement joins TRBV18 to TRBJ1-2; D unclear. The CDR3 is 14 residues long. The germline V gene has CDR1 KGHSH and CDR2 LQKENI. Trimming removed 3 bases from V and 4 bases from J, with 12 bases in between. Full variable domain (rest looked up from reference TRBV18 and TRBJ1-2): NAGVMQNPRHLVRRRGQEARLRCSPMKGHSHVYWYRQLPEEGLKFMVYLQKENIIDESGMPKERFSAEFPKEGPSILRIQQVVRGDSAAYFCASSPAGEGYGYTFGSGTRLTVV.

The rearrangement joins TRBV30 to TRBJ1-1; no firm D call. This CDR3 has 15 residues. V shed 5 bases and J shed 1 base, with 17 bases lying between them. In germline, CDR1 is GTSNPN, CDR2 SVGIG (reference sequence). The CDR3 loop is CAWRLVGYANTEAFF. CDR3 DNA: TGTGCCTGGCGACTGGTTGGATACGCGAACACTGAAGCTTTCTTT.

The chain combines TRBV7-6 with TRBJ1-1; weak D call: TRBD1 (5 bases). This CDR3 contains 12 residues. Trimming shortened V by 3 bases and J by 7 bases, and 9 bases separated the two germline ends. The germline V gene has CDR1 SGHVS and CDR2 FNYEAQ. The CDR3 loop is CASSFSGGEAFF. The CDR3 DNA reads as TGTGCCAGCAGCTTTTCCGGGGGTGAAGCTTTCTTT.

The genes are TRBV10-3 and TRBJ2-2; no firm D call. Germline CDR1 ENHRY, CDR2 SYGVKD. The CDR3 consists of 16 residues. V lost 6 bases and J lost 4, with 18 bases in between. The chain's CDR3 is CAISSVHPPSTGELFF. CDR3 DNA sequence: TGTGCCATCAGCTCCGTCCACCCCCCGAGCACCGGGGAGCTGTTTTTT.

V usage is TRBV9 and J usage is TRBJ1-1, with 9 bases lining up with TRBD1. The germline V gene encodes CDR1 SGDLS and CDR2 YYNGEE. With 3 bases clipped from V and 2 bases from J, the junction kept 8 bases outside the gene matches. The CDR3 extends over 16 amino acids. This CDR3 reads CASSARRDRVNTEAFF. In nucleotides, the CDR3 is TGTGCCAGCAGCGCACGGAGGGACAGGGTAAACACTGAAGCTTTCTTT.

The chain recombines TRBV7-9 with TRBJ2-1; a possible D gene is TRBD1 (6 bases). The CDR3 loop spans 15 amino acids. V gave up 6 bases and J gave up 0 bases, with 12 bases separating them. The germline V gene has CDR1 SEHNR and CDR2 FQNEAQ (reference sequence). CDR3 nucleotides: TGTGCCAGCAGTCGCAGGGGCAGCTCCTACAATGAGCAGTTCTTC. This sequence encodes CASSRRGSSYNEQFF.

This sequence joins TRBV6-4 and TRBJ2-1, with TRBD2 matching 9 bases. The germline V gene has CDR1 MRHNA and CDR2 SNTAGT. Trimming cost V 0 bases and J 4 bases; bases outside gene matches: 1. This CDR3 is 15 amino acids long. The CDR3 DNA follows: TGTGCCAGCAGTGACTCTAGCGGGAGTTACAATGAGCAGTTCTTC. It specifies CASSDSSGSYNEQFF.

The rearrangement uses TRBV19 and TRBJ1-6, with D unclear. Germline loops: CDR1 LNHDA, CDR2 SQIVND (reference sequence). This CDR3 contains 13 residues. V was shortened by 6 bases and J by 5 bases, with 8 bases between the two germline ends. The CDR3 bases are TGTGCCAGTAGGTCGGTTGATAATTCACCCCTCCACTTT. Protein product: CASRSVDNSPLHF.

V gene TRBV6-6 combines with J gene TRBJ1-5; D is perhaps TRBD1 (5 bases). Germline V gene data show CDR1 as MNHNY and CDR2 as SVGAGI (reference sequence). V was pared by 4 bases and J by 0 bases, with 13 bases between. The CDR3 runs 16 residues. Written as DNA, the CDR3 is TGTGCCAGCAGTTCGGAGGGACTGGATAGCAATCAGCCCCAGCATTTT. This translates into CASSSEGLDSNQPQHF.

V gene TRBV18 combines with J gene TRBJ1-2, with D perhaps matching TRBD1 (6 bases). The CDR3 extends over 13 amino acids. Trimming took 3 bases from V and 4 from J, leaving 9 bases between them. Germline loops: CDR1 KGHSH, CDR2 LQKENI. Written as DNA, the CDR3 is TGTGCCAGCTCACCTGACAGGATCTATGGCTACACCTTC. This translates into CASSPDRIYGYTF. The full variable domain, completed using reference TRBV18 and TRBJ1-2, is NAGVMQNPRHLVRRRGQEARLRCSPMKGHSHVYWYRQLPEEGLKFMVYLQKENIIDESGMPKERFSAEFPKEGPSILRIQQVVRGDSAAYFCASSPDRIYGYTFGSGTRLTVV.

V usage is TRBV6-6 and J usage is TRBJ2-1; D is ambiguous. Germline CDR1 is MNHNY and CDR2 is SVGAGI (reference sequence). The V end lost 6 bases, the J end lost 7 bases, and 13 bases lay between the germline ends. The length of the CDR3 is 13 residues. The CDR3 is CASRVSPRNEQFF. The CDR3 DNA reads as TGTGCCAGCAGGGTTTCCCCGAGGAATGAGCAGTTCTTC.

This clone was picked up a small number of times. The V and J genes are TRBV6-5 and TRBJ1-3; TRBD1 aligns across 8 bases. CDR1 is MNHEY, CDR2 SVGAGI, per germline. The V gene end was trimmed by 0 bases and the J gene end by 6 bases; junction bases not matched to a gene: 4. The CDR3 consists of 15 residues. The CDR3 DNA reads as TGTGCCAGCAGTTACTCCCCGACAGGGGAAAACACCATATATTTT. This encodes CASSYSPTGENTIYF.

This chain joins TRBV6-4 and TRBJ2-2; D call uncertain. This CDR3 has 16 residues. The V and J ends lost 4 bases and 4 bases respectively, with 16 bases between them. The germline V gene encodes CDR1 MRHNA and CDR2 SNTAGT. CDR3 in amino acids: CASSGHINRRTGELFF. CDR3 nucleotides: TGTGCCAGCAGTGGTCATATAAACAGACGCACCGGGGAGCTGTTTTTT.

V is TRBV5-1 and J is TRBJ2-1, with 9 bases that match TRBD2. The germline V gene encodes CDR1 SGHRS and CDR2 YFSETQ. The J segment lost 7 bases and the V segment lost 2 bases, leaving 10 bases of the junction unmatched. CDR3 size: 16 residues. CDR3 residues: CASSFGGRGYGNEQFF. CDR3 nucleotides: TGCGCCAGCAGCTTCGGCGGGAGGGGGTACGGGAATGAGCAGTTCTTC.

CDR3 nucleotide sequence: TGTGCCATCAGTCCTAGCCGGGACACCTACGAGCAGTACTTC. It is translated as CAISPSRDTYEQYF. This sequence joins TRBV10-3 and TRBJ2-7; D might be TRBD1 (6 bases). Germline V gene data show CDR1 as ENHRY and CDR2 as SYGVKD. V was cut by 5 bases and J by 2 bases, with 13 bases left in between. This CDR3 contains 14 residues.

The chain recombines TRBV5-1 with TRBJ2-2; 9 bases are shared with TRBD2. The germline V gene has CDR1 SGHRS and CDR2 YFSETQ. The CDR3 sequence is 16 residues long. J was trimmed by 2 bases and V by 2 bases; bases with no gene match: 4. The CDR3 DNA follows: TGCGCCAGCAGCTTCTCCGGGACTAGCAACACCGGGGAGCTGTTTTTT. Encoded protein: CASSFSGTSNTGELFF.

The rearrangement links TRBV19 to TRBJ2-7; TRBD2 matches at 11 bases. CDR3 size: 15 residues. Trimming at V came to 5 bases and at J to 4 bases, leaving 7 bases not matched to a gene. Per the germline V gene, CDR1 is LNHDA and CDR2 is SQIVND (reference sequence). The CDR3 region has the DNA TGTGCCAGTAGTCCGTTAGCGGGGGGGCTTTACGAGCAGTACTTC. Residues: CASSPLAGGLYEQYF.

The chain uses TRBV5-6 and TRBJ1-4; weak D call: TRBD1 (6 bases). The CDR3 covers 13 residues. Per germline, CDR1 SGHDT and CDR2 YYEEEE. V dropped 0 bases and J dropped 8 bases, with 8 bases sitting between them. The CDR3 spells CASSLATGEKLFF. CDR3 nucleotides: TGTGCCAGCAGCTTGGCAACAGGGGAAAAACTGTTTTTT.

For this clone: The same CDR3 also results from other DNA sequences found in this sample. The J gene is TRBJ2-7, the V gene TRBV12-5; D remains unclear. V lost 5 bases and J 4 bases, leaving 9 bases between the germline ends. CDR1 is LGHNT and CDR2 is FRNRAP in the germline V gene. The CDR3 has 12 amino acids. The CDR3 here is CASGLSGYEQYF. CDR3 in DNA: TGTGCTAGTGGTCTCTCGGGTTACGAGCAGTACTTC. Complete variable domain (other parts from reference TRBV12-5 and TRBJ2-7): DARVTQTPRHKVTEMGQEVTMRCQPILGHNTVFWYRQTMMQGLELLAYFRNRAPLDDSGMPKDRFSAEMPDATLATLKIQPSEPRDSAVYFCASGLSGYEQYFGPGTRLTVT.

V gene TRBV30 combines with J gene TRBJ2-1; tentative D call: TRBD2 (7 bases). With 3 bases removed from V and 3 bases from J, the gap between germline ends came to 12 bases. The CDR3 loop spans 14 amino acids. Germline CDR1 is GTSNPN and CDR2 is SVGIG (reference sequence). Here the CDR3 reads CAWRRGGLYNEQFF. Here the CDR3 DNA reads TGTGCCTGGAGGAGGGGGGGCCTCTACAATGAGCAGTTCTTC.

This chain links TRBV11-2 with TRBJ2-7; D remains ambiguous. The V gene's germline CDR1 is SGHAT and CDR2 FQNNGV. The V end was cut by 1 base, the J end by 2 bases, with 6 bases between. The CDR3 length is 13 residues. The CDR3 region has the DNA TGTGCCAGCAGCTTAGGGAGCACCTACGAGCAGTACTTC. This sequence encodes CASSLGSTYEQYF.